This T cell receptor (beta chain) was observed in a study of blood T cell repertoires in COVID-19. In the study's own analysis: Amplification of reference gene primers provided the estimated nucleated cell counts. The table came from immunoSEQ multiplex PCR; TCRdb's copy has only in-frame clones and leaves some out. The V and J calls and clone size come from that table; D and trimming were worked out from the DNA. The sample contains about 170,000 clones, 86% of which appear only once. This clone was seen a handful of times. CDR1 MDHEN and CDR2 SYDVKM come from the germline V gene. V lost 7 bases and J 3 bases, leaving 13 bases between the germline ends. The CDR3 is 13 amino acids.

The chain has TRBV28 and TRBJ2-7; D call uncertain. This clonotype was obtained from an older woman with COVID-19, enrolled during active disease. The specimen sequenced was peripheral blood. CDR3 coding DNA: TGTGCCAGCACCGGCGGCTCCCTCTACGAGCAGTACTTC. Protein product: CASTGGSLYEQYF.